These 20 T cell receptor beta chains were sequenced from one sample in a study of technical replicates of blood from a handful of donors. Clones were sequenced by immunoSEQ multiplex PCR, and TCRdb holds only the in-frame ones, with some missing. The repertoire holds 75,000 to 90,000 clones, around 90% seen once, with under 0.5% in the top ten. Specimen: T cells isolated from PBMCs. The source is a human donor in good health.

The CDR3 region is CAWSVLRVEGYTF. For the CDR3, the DNA is TGTGCCTGGAGTGTACTCAGGGTGGAAGGCTACACCTTC. The V gene is TRBV30, the J gene TRBJ1-2, with D possibly being TRBD1 (5 bases). The V end was cut by 0 bases, the J end by 8 bases, with 13 bases between. In germline, CDR1 is GTSNPN, CDR2 SVGIG (reference sequence). CDR3 length: 13 residues. Variable domain in full (rest from reference TRBV30 and TRBJ1-2): SQTIHQWPATLVQPVGSPLSLECTVEGTSNPNLYWYRQAAGRGLQLLFYSVGIGQISSEVPQNLSASRPQDRQFILSSKKLLLSDSGFYLCAWSVLRVEGYTFGSGTRLTVV.

The chain employs TRBV10-3 and TRBJ2-1; 13 bases match TRBD2. Germline-derived CDR1 and CDR2 are ENHRY and SYGVKD. V shed 9 bases and J 7 bases; nucleotides not matched to a gene: 12. The CDR3 contains 16 residues. CDR3: CAIGLAGVSAENEQFF. The DNA for the CDR3 is TGTGCCATTGGACTAGCGGGAGTGAGTGCTGAGAATGAGCAGTTCTTC.

The V call is TRBV18, the J call TRBJ1-1; 8 positions match TRBD1. Unmatched junction bases numbered 2, after V lost 4 bases and J lost 1 base. The germline V gene has CDR1 KGHSH and CDR2 LQKENI. The CDR3 has 14 residues. The CDR3 DNA reads TGTGCCAGCTCACAGGGACAGGCGAACACTGAAGCTTTCTTT. It translates to CASSQGQANTEAFF.

This clone was recorded only once. The chain carries TRBV19 and TRBJ1-5; 12 bases are shared with TRBD1. With V trimmed by 6 bases and J by 0 bases, 12 bases remained unmatched. CDR3 length: 19 amino acids. The germline CDR1 and CDR2 sequences are LNHDA and SQIVND (reference sequence). This CDR3 reads CASRILPGQGASSNQPQHF. Here the CDR3 DNA reads TGTGCCAGTAGGATACTTCCGGGACAGGGGGCCTCTAGCAATCAGCCCCAGCATTTT. Together with reference TRBV19 and TRBJ1-5, the CDR3 gives the full variable domain: DGGITQSPKYLFRKEGQNVTLSCEQNLNHDAMYWYRQDPGQGLRLIYYSQIVNDFQKGDIAEGYSVSREKKESFPLTVTSAQKNPTAFYLCASRILPGQGASSNQPQHFGDGTRLSIL.

The chain combines TRBV25-1 with TRBJ2-5; D is ambiguous. This CDR3 contains 14 residues. CDR1 and CDR2 from the germline V gene are MGHDK and SYGVNS. The germline V and J ends were trimmed by 3 bases and 0 bases, with 8 bases remaining between them. This CDR3 reads CASSDTTYQETQYF. The CDR3 nucleotides are TGTGCCAGCAGTGATACTACGTACCAAGAGACCCAGTACTTC.

The chain joins TRBV5-1 to TRBJ2-3; maybe TRBD2 (5 bases). Trimming cost V 0 bases and J 1 base, with 15 bases left between them. Germline V gene lookup returns CDR1 SGHRS and CDR2 YFSETQ. CDR3 length equals 17 residues. In DNA, the CDR3 is TGCGCCAGCAGCTTGGAGTCTGGGTGGGGAGGCACAGATACGCAGTATTTT. It translates to CASSLESGWGGTDTQYF. The full variable domain, in which reference TRBV5-1 and TRBJ2-3 provide the parts outside the CDR3, is KAGVTQTPRYLIKTRGQQVTLSCSPISGHRSVSWYQQTPGQGLQFLFEYFSETQRNKGNFPGRFSGRQFSNSRSEMNVSTLELGDSALYLCASSLESGWGGTDTQYFGPGTRLTVL.

V usage is TRBV9 and J usage is TRBJ2-1, with D possibly matching TRBD2 (5 bases). The V gene lost 0 bases and the J gene lost 4 bases, with 17 bases spanning the gap. Germline V gives CDR1 SGDLS, CDR2 YYNGEE. The CDR3 is made up of 17 amino acids. The CDR3: CASSVVGERRLYNEQFF. In nucleotides, the CDR3 is TGTGCCAGCAGCGTAGTTGGGGAGCGGAGATTATACAATGAGCAGTTCTTC.

This chain connects TRBV6-1 to TRBJ2-3; 10 bases agree with TRBD1. Germline V gene data show CDR1 as MNHNS and CDR2 as SASEGT. Unmatched junction bases numbered 6, after V lost 8 bases and J lost 4 bases. CDR3 length: 14 residues. CDR3 in DNA: TGTGCCAGCTTTAGACAGGGGGCCTCAGATACGCAGTATTTT. Its protein product is CASFRQGASDTQYF.

The V and J genes are TRBV10-2 and TRBJ2-1; TRBD2 aligns across 11 bases. Per the germline V gene, CDR1 is WSHSY and CDR2 is SAAADI. The CDR3 consists of 17 residues. The junction had 4 bases not matched to a gene; V was cut back by 0 bases and J by 3 bases. The DNA of the CDR3 is TGCGCCAGCAGTGAGTCGCCACTAGCGGGAGACTACAATGAGCAGTTCTTC. Translating gives CASSESPLAGDYNEQFF.

The chain joins TRBV10-3 to TRBJ2-3; 7 nucleotides line up with TRBD2. This CDR3 is 14 amino acids long. Germline V gene lookup returns CDR1 ENHRY and CDR2 SYGVKD. V gave up 10 bases and J gave up 1 base; unmatched junction bases: 8. CDR3 amino acids: CATTRERGTDTQYF. CDR3 sequence (DNA): TGTGCCACCACGCGGGAGAGGGGCACAGATACGCAGTATTTT.

This chain links TRBV11-3 with TRBJ2-5; the match to TRBD1 covers 7 bases. The CDR3 sequence is 15 residues long. With 6 bases clipped from V and 4 bases from J, the junction kept 11 bases outside the gene matches. Germline V gene lookup returns CDR1 SGHNT and CDR2 YENEEA. The CDR3: CASSIGQAWGETQYF. In DNA, the CDR3 is TGTGCCAGCAGTATCGGACAGGCCTGGGGAGAGACCCAGTACTTC.

V usage is TRBV6-5 and J usage is TRBJ1-2; TRBD1 aligns across 7 bases. CDR1 and CDR2 (germline): MNHEY, SVGAGI. V dropped 2 bases and J dropped 6; count of bases not matched to a gene: 12. The CDR3 loop spans 16 amino acids. The DNA of the CDR3 is TGTGCCAGCAGTTACCCCGGGACAGAAGGGAATGATGGCTACACCTTC. Encoded protein: CASSYPGTEGNDGYTF.

The chain recombines TRBV6-4 with TRBJ2-1, with D perhaps TRBD2 (6 bases). The CDR3 consists of 15 residues. Trimming left V 0 bases short and J 7 bases short, with 13 bases between. Germline V gene lookup returns CDR1 MRHNA and CDR2 SNTAGT. The CDR3 coding sequence is TGTGCCAGCAGTGACTCGGCGGGGCAGGGTAATGAGCAGTTCTTC. It yields the protein CASSDSAGQGNEQFF.

V usage is TRBV11-3 and J usage is TRBJ2-1, with 10 bases identical to TRBD2. The germline V gene encodes CDR1 SGHNT and CDR2 YENEEA. The CDR3 spans 17 residues. The trim removed 0 bases at V and 6 bases at J, leaving 8 bases unmatched. The CDR3 sequence: CASSLDGRLAGTNEQFF. In nucleotides, the CDR3 is TGTGCCAGCAGCTTAGATGGGAGACTAGCGGGCACCAATGAGCAGTTCTTC.

This clone appeared a few times. The CDR3 DNA reads as TGTGCCAGCAGCTCGGGATACGGCAATGAGCAGTTCTTC. It translates to CASSSGYGNEQFF. This chain connects TRBV7-3 to TRBJ2-1, with D possibly matching TRBD2 (5 bases). V lost 4 bases, J lost 6 bases, and 10 bases lay in between. The CDR3 runs to 13 residues. Germline values: CDR1 SGHTA, CDR2 FQGTGA.

This clone was seen a few times. J is TRBJ1-1 and V is TRBV5-1; 8 bases match TRBD1. The CDR3 runs 14 residues. V dropped 4 bases and J dropped 1; count of bases not matched to a gene: 3. CDR1 SGHRS and CDR2 YFSETQ come from the germline V gene. The CDR3 reads CASSLTGANTEAFF. The CDR3 coding sequence is TGCGCCAGCAGCCTGACAGGGGCGAACACTGAAGCTTTCTTT.

V and J are TRBV10-3 and TRBJ2-7, with 7 bases identical to TRBD1. Germline lookup yields CDR1 ENHRY and CDR2 SYGVKD. The CDR3 has 14 residues. Trimming at V came to 6 bases and at J to 0 bases, leaving 5 bases not matched to a gene. The CDR3 DNA sequence: TGTGCCATCAGGAGCCGGGACAGCTCCTACGAGCAGTACTTC. Its protein product is CAIRSRDSSYEQYF.

This clone appeared a single time. The chain recombines TRBV7-2 with TRBJ2-5, with TRBD1 identical over 11 bases. The CDR3 contains 16 residues. V trimming: 5 bases; J trimming: 5 bases; junction bases outside the gene matches: 10. Germline V CDR1 and CDR2: SGHTA, FQGNSA. CDR3 sequence reads: CASSMTDRGLKETQYF. In nucleotides, the CDR3 is TGTGCCAGCAGCATGACGGACAGGGGGCTTAAGGAGACCCAGTACTTC.

The gene calls are TRBV7-2 and TRBJ2-7, with a weak D call TRBD2 (6 bases). V dropped 4 bases and J dropped 4 bases, with 14 bases sitting between them. Germline V gene lookup returns CDR1 SGHTA and CDR2 FQGNSA. This CDR3 has 14 residues. CDR3 sequence reads: CASSSLANSYEQYF. CDR3 sequence (DNA): TGTGCCAGCAGCTCCCTAGCGAACTCTTACGAGCAGTACTTC. The full variable domain, completed using reference TRBV7-2 and TRBJ2-7, is GAGVSQSPSNKVTEKGKDVELRCDPISGHTALYWYRQSLGQGLEFLIYFQGNSAPDKSGLPSDRFSAERTGGSVSTLTIQRTQQEDSAVYLCASSSLANSYEQYFGPGTRLTVT.

This clone was observed a single time. The chain has TRBV19 and TRBJ2-1, with TRBD2 matching over 13 bases. V was pared by 1 base and J by 10 bases, with 4 bases of the junction left unmatched. The CDR3 is 15 amino acids. Germline values: CDR1 LNHDA, CDR2 SQIVND (reference sequence). DNA of the CDR3: TGTGCCAGTAGTATAGTAGGACTAGCGGGAGAGGAGCAGTTCTTC. It translates to CASSIVGLAGEEQFF.